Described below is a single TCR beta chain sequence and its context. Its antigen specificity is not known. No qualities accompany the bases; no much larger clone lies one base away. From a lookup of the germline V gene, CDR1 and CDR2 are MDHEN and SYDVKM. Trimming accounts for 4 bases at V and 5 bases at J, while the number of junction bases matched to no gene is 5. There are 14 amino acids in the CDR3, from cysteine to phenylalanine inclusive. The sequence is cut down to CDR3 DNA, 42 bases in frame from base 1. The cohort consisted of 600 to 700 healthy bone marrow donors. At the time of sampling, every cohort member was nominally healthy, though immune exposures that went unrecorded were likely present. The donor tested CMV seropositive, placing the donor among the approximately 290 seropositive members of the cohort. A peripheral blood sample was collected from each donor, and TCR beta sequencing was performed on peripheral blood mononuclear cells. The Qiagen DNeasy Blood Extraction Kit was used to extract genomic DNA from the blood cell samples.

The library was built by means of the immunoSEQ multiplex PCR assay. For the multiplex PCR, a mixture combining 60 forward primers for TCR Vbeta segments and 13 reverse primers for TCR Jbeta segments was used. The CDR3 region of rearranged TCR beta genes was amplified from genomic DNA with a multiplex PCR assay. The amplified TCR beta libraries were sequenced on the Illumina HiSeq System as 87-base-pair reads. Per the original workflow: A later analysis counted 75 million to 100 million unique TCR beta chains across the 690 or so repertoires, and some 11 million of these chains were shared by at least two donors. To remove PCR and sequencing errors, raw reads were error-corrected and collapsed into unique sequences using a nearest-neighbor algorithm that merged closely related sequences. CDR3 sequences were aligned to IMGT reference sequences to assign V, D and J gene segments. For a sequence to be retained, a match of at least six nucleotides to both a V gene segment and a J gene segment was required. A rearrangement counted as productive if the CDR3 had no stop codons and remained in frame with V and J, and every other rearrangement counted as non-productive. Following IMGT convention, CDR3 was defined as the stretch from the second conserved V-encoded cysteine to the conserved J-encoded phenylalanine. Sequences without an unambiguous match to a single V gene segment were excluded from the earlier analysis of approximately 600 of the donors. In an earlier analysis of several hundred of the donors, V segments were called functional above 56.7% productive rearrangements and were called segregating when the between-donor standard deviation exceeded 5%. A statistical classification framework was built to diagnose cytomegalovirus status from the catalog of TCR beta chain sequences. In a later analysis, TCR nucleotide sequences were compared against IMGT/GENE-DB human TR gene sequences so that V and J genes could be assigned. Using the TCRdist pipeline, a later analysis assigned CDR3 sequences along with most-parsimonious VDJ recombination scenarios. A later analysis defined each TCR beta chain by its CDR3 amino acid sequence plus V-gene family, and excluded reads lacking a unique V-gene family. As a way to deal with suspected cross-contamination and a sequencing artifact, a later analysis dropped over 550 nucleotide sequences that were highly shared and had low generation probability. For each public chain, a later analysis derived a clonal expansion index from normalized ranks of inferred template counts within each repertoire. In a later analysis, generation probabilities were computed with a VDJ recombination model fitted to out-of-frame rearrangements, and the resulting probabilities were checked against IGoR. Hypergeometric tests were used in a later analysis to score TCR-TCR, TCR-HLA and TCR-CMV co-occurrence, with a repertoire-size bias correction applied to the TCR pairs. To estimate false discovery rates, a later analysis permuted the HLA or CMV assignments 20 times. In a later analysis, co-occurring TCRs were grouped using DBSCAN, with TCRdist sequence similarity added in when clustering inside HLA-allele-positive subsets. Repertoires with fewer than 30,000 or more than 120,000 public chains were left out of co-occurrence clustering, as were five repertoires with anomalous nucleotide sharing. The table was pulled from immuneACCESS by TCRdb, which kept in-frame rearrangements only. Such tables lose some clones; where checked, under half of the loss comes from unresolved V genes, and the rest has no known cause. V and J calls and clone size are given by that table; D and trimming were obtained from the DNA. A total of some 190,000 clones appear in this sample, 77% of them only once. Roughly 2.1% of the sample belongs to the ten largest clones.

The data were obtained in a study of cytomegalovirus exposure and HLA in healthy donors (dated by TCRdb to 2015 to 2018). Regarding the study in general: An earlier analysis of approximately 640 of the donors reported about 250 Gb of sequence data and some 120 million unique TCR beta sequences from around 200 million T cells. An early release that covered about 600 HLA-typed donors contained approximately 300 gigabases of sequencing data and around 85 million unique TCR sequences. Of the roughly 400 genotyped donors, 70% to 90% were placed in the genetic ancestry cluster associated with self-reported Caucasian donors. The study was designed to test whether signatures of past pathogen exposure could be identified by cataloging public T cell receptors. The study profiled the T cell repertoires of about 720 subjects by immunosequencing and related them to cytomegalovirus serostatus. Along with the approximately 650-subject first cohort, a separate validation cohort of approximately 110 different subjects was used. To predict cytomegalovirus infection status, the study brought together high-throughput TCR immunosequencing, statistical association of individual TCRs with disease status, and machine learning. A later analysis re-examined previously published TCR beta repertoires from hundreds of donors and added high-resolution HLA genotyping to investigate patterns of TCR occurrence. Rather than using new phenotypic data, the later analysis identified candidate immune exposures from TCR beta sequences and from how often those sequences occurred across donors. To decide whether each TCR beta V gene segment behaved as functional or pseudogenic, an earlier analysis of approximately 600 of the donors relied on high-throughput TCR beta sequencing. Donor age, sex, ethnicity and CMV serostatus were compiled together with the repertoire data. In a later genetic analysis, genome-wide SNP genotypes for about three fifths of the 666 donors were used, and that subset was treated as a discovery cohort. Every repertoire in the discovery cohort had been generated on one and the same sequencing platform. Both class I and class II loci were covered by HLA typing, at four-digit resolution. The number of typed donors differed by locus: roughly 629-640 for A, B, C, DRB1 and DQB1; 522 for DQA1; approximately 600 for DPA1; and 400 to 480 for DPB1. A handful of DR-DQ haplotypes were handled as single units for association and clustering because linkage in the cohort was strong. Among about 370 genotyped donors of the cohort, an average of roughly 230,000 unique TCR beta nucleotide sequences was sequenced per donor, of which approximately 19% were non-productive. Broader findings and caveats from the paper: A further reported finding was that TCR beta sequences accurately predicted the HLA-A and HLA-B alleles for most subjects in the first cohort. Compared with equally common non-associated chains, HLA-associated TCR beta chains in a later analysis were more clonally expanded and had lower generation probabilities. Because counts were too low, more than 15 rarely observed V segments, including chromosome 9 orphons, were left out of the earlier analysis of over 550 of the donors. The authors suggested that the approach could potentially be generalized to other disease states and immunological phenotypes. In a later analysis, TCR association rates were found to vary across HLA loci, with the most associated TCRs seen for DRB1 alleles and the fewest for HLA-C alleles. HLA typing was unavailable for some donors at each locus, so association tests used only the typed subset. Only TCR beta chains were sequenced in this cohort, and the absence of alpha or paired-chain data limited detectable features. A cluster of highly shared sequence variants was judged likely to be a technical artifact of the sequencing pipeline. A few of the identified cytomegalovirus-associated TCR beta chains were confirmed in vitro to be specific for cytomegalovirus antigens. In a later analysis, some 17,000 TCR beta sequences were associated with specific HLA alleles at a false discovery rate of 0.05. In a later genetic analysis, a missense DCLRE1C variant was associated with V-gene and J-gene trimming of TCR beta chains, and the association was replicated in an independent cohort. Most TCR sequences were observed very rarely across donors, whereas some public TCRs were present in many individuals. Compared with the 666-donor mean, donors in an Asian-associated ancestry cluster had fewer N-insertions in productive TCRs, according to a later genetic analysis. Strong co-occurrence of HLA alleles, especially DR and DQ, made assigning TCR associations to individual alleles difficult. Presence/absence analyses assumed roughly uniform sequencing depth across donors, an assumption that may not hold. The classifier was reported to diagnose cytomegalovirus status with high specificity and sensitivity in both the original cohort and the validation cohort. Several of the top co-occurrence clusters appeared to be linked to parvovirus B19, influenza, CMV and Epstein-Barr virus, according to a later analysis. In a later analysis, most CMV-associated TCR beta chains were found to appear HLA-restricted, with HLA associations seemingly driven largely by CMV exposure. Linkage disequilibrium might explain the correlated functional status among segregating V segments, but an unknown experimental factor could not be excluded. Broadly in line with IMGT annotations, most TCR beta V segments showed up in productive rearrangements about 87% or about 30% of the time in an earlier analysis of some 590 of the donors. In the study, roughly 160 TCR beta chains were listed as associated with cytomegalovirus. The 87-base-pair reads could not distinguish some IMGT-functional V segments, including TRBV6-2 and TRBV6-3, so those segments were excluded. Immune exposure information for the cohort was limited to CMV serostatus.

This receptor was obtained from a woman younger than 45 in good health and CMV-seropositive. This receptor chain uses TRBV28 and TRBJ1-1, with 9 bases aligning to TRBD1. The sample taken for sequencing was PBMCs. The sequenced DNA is TGTGCCAGCAGTTCAGGACAGGGGTTTACTGAAGCTTTCTTT. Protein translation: CASSSGQGFTEAFF.